Listed below are T cell receptor beta chains from one sample, sequenced in a study. TCRdb re-derived calls from the 5' RACE reads in MiXCR, one entry per CDR3 protein. The table records approximately 57,000 distinct CDR3 sequences, around 21% of them present only once. The sample consisted of tumor-infiltrating Tregs sorted from the breast tumor. Receptors were obtained from a female donor with breast cancer. Each CDR3 is given with its conserved first and last residue. The D gene is left open where the match is weak. Some rows have no size entry. The others give once, few or many, or a class for an expanded clone.

j_gene	abundance	d_gene	v_gene	CDR3nt	CDR3aa
TRBJ1-2	few	.	TRBV7-9	TGTGCCAGCAGCTTAGATGGATCGCCTTATGGCTACACCTTC	CASSLDGSPYGYTF
TRBJ1-5	many	.	TRBV7-2	TGTGCCAGCAGCTTAGGCGAGAGCAATCAGCCCCAGCATTTT	CASSLGESNQPQHF
TRBJ2-3	few	.	TRBV5-1	TGCGCCAGCAGCTTCGGGGGAAGGGACACAGATACGCAGTATTTT	CASSFGGRDTDTQYF
TRBJ2-1	many	TRBD2	TRBV4-1	TGCGCCAGCAGCGGTAGCGGGGCCTTCAATGAGCAGTTCTTC	CASSGSGAFNEQFF
TRBJ2-6	many	.	TRBV12-3/TRBV12-4	TGTGCCAGCAGCCGTACAGCTGGGGCCAACGTCCTGACTTTC	CASSRTAGANVLTF
TRBJ2-1	.	.	TRBV9	TGTGCCAGCATCCCCGGGACTCCTCGCTCCTACAATGAGCAGTTCTTC	CASIPGTPRSYNEQFF
TRBJ2-7	many	TRBD1	TRBV3-1	TGTGCCAGCAGCCAAACAGGGGTCTCCTACGAGCAGTACTTC	CASSQTGVSYEQYF
TRBJ1-2	few	.	TRBV27	TGTGCCAGCAGTTCGGCCAGGGCGGCTAACTATGGCTACACCTTC	CASSSARAANYGYTF
TRBJ2-7	.	TRBD1	TRBV12-3/TRBV12-4	TGTGCCAGCAGTTTAAACACAGGGGGGTACTACGAGCAGTACTTC	CASSLNTGGYYEQYF
TRBJ2-3	.	.	TRBV6-2/TRBV6-3	TGTGCCAGCAGTTCGACCAGCTATGATGTGGATACGCAGTATTTT	CASSSTSYDVDTQYF
TRBJ2-3	many	TRBD2	TRBV20-1	TGCAGTGCTAGCGGGGGGGCCCAGTTAGGCACAGATACGCAGTATTTT	CSASGGAQLGTDTQYF
TRBJ2-2	few	.	TRBV9	TGTGCCAGCAGCGGCGGGACGGTTAACACCGGGGAGCTGTTTTTT	CASSGGTVNTGELFF
TRBJ2-7	.	TRBD2	TRBV5-1	TGCGCCAGCAGCTTGGCCGGCTGGGGAGCGGGAGGAACCTACGAGCAGTACTTC	CASSLAGWGAGGTYEQYF
TRBJ2-5	.	.	TRBV4-1	TGCGCCAGCAGCCAACGGGCTGGGGGCGCGGAGACCCAGTACTTC	CASSQRAGGAETQYF